Presented here are 27 T cell receptor beta chains from one specimen sequenced in a study of T cells after yellow fever vaccination. In TCRdb, the 5' RACE reads were re-called with MiXCR into one record per CDR3 protein. The sample has around 100,000 distinct CDR3 sequences; roughly 8.4% are singletons. The sequencing used CD8+ T cells sorted from PBMCs, collected 45 days after the yellow fever booster vaccination. All receptors come from a man between 25 and 39 years old who received the YFV17D yellow fever vaccine.

This clonotype was seen a handful of times. The chain is built from TRBV7-6 and TRBJ1-5; the D gene is possibly TRBD1 (6 bases). There are 15 residues in the CDR3. The V gene's germline CDR1 is SGHVS and CDR2 FNYEAQ. V was cut by 4 bases and J by 7 bases, with 17 bases left in between. The CDR3 nucleotides read TGTGCCAGCAGCTCACAGGCTGGAACAGGGCAGCCCCAGCATTTT. It specifies CASSSQAGTGQPQHF. The variable domain in full, with the rest retrieved from reference TRBV7-6 and TRBJ1-5, is GAGVSQSPRYKVTKRGQDVALRCDPISGHVSLYWYRQALGQGPEFLTYFNYEAQQDKSGLPNDRFSAERPEGSISTLTIQRTEQRDSAMYRCASSSQAGTGQPQHFGDGTRLSIL.

This clonotype was picked up a small number of times. The J gene is TRBJ2-5, the V gene TRBV30; D remains unclear. The CDR3 is 13 amino acids. The germline V and J ends were trimmed by 1 base and 1 base, with 7 bases remaining between them. The V gene's germline CDR1 is GTSNPN and CDR2 SVGIG (reference sequence). The CDR3 sequence is CAWSERLQETQYF. DNA for the CDR3: TGTGCCTGGAGTGAAAGACTCCAAGAGACCCAGTACTTC.

This clonotype has at least ten counts. One end of the junction varies from germline; a read error may be responsible. This chain uses TRBV6-5 with TRBJ1-1, with D possibly TRBD1 on 5 matching bases. Looked up from germline, CDR1 is MNHEY and CDR2 is SVGAGI. There are 12 residues in the CDR3. The CDR3 is CATSWGITEAFF. For the CDR3, the DNA is TGTGCCACCAGTTGGGGGATCACTGAAGCTTTCTTT.

This clonotype was recorded many times. The V call is TRBV27, the J call TRBJ1-5, with 7 nucleotides matching TRBD1. Trimming took 6 bases from V and 0 from J; bases not matched to a gene: 5. This CDR3 comprises 15 residues. The V gene's germline CDR1 is MNHEY and CDR2 SMNVEV (reference sequence). CDR3 bases: TGTGCCAGCAGACCGACAGGGACTAGCAATCAGCCCCAGCATTTT. As protein: CASRPTGTSNQPQHF.

The CDR3 spells CASGTGTYEQYF. In nucleotides, the CDR3 is TGTGCCAGTGGGACAGGGACCTACGAGCAGTACTTC. The V gene is TRBV6-6, the J gene TRBJ2-7, with 9 bases lining up with TRBD1. J gave up 2 bases and V 9 bases, and 2 bases lay outside the gene matches. The CDR3 is 12 residues long. Germline loops: CDR1 MNHNY, CDR2 SVGAGI (reference sequence).

With regard to this clonotype: A much larger clone differs by one base, so this may be a read error. The CDR3 does not close with the conserved phenylalanine or tryptophan, likely indicating a read error. J is TRBJ2-7 and V is TRBV10-3, with 7 bases identical to TRBD2. J gave up 5 bases and V 6 bases, and 10 bases lay outside the gene matches. This CDR3 has 14 residues. The germline V gene has CDR1 ENHRY and CDR2 SYGVKD. CDR3 residues: CAISASGKIHEQYI. Written as DNA, the CDR3 is TGTGCCATCAGCGCGAGCGGGAAAATCCACGAGCAGTACATC.

This clonotype was detected a few times. This sequence joins TRBV12-3 or TRBV12-4 and TRBJ2-1, with D possibly being TRBD2 (6 bases). This CDR3 region has 13 residues. Trimming removed 6 bases at V and 5 bases at J, with 11 bases between. This CDR3 reads CASSYTGDNEQFF. The CDR3, as DNA: TGTGCCAGCAGCTACACGGGGGACAATGAGCAGTTCTTC.

In its sample, this clonotype was seen many times. The chain links TRBV10-2 to TRBJ2-1, with D unclear. The CDR3 runs 10 residues. Germline V CDR1 and CDR2: WSHSY, SAAADI. Trimming shortened V by 6 bases and J by 5 bases, and 2 bases separated the two germline ends. CDR3 protein: CASRNNEQFF. The CDR3 nucleotides are TGCGCCAGCAGGAACAATGAGCAGTTCTTC.

This clonotype has ten or more counts. The chain carries TRBV27 and TRBJ2-3, with D perhaps TRBD2 (6 bases). V lost 8 bases to trimming and J lost 4 bases, with 16 bases between them. The CDR3 contains 14 residues. CDR1 and CDR2 from the germline V gene are MNHEY and SMNVEV (reference sequence). In DNA form, the CDR3 reads TGTGCCAGCTCCTCGGGAGTAGTCGCAGATACGCAGTATTTT. Its protein is CASSSGVVADTQYF.

This clonotype has at least ten counts. The rearrangement joins TRBV7-9 to TRBJ2-1; TRBD2 matches 11 bases. There are 16 residues in the CDR3. CDR1 SEHNR and CDR2 FQNEAQ come from the germline V gene (reference sequence). J lost 5 bases, V lost 5 bases, and 8 bases had no gene match. Written as DNA, the CDR3 is TGTGCCAGCAGCCCTACTAGCGGGAGTGGGCACAATGAGCAGTTCTTC. It is translated as CASSPTSGSGHNEQFF.

There are many counts of this clonotype. This chain uses TRBV7-8 with TRBJ1-1; a possible D gene is TRBD1 (5 bases). Per the germline V gene, CDR1 is SGHVS and CDR2 is FQNEAQ. The V and J ends lost 0 bases and 0 bases respectively, with 11 bases between them. The CDR3 is 16 residues long. CDR3 DNA: TGTGCCAGCAGCTTAGCTCAGGGCCCAATGAACACTGAAGCTTTCTTT. Amino acid sequence: CASSLAQGPMNTEAFF. Based on the CDR3 plus reference TRBV7-8 and TRBJ1-1, the full variable domain is GAGVSQSPRYKVAKRGQDVALRCDPISGHVSLFWYQQALGQGPEFLTYFQNEAQLDKSGLPSDRFFAERPEGSVSTLKIQRTQQEDSAVYLCASSLAQGPMNTEAFFGQGTRLTVV.

This clonotype was picked up many times. The CDR3 sequence is CASRDRNTGELFF. The CDR3 DNA sequence: TGTGCCAGCAGGGACAGGAACACCGGGGAGCTGTTTTTT. The V gene is TRBV7-8, the J gene TRBJ2-2, with D tentatively TRBD1 (6 bases). The germline V gene encodes CDR1 SGHVS and CDR2 FQNEAQ. V was trimmed by 6 bases and J by 1 base, leaving 6 bases between them. There are 13 residues in the CDR3.

At least ten counts were recorded for this clonotype. CDR3 nucleotides: TGTGCCAGCAGTTACTCGTGGGTTCCGGATACGCAGTATTTT. It translates to CASSYSWVPDTQYF. The V and J genes are TRBV6-5 and TRBJ2-3; D is undetermined. Per the germline V gene, CDR1 is MNHEY and CDR2 is SVGAGI. With 0 bases removed from V and 6 bases from J, the gap between germline ends came to 10 bases. This CDR3 contains 14 residues.

This clonotype was observed at least ten times. This chain uses TRBV29-1 with TRBJ1-5; no clear D gene. V was trimmed by 3 bases and J by 2 bases, leaving 14 bases between them. There are 15 residues in the CDR3. Germline CDR1 SQVTM, CDR2 ANQGSEA. As DNA, the CDR3 is TGCAGCGTTGATATGTCTCCACTGGGCAATCAGCCCCAGCATTTT. Translated: CSVDMSPLGNQPQHF.

In DNA, the CDR3 is TGTGCCAGCAGCATACAAGGGAGCTCCTACAATGAGCAGTTCTTC. Translation gives CASSIQGSSYNEQFF. V and J are TRBV5-4 and TRBJ2-1; TRBD2 is a possible D gene (5 bases). The V gene lost 4 bases and the J gene lost 0 bases, with 11 bases spanning the gap. CDR1 and CDR2 (germline): SGHNT, YYREEE (reference sequence). The CDR3 totals 15 residues.

This clonotype occurred many times. The rearrangement joins TRBV7-3 to TRBJ2-1; TRBD2 agrees at 8 bases. CDR1 and CDR2 (germline): SGHTA, FQGTGA. This CDR3 comprises 15 residues. V shed 5 bases, J shed 5 bases, and the junction held 8 bases outside the gene matches. CDR3 nucleotides: TGTGCCAGCAGCCCGACCGGGACTAGACACAATGAGCAGTTCTTC. This gives the protein CASSPTGTRHNEQFF.

Ten or more counts support this clonotype. The chain combines TRBV15 with TRBJ1-5; D not certain. CDR1 and CDR2 (germline): LNHNV, YYDKDF (reference sequence). V was shortened by 7 bases and J by 7 bases, with 14 bases between the two germline ends. This CDR3 contains 13 residues. This CDR3 is CATKEGGGQPQHF. CDR3 in DNA: TGTGCCACCAAGGAGGGTGGTGGGCAGCCCCAGCATTTT.

The chain recombines TRBV7-3 with TRBJ2-7; perhaps TRBD2 as D (5 bases). With 5 bases removed from V and 5 bases from J, the gap between germline ends came to 16 bases. Germline CDR1 SGHTA, CDR2 FQGTGA. The CDR3 extends over 14 amino acids. CDR3 nucleotide sequence: TGTGCCAGCAGCCCTAGCCTTGAAGGGAACGAGCAGTACTTC. Translation: CASSPSLEGNEQYF. The full variable domain, its missing parts supplied by reference TRBV7-3 and TRBJ2-7, is GAGVSQTPSNKVTEKGKYVELRCDPISGHTALYWYRQSLGQGPEFLIYFQGTGAADDSGLPNDRFFAVRPEGSVSTLKIQRTERGDSAVYLCASSPSLEGNEQYFGPGTRLTVT.

This clonotype was observed at least ten times. The rearrangement links TRBV7-9 to TRBJ2-2; 9 nucleotides match TRBD2. Trimming cost V 4 bases and J 0 bases; bases outside gene matches: 3. Germline V gene sequence: CDR1 SEHNR, CDR2 FQNEAQ (reference sequence). The CDR3 contains 16 residues. The CDR3 DNA reads as TGTGCCAGCAGCTCGGTAGCGGGAGCGAACACCGGGGAGCTGTTTTTT. The encoded protein is CASSSVAGANTGELFF.

Ten or more counts support this clonotype. The CDR3 reads CASSLTGLGDTQYF. CDR3 nucleotides: TGTGCCAGCAGTTTAACCGGGCTAGGGGATACGCAGTATTTT. This chain links TRBV28 with TRBJ2-3; unclear D gene. CDR3 length: 14 amino acids. Germline CDR1 reads MDHEN; CDR2 reads SYDVKM. V was trimmed by 2 bases and J by 6 bases, leaving 12 bases between them.

This clonotype was observed many times. In DNA, the CDR3 is TGTGCCAGCTCACCAAAAGATGACACTACCGGGGAGCTGTTTTTT. Amino acid sequence: CASSPKDDTTGELFF. The rearrangement joins TRBV18 to TRBJ2-2; D call uncertain. The V end lost 2 bases, the J end lost 5 bases, and 12 bases lay between the germline ends. The CDR3 covers 15 residues. CDR1 is KGHSH, CDR2 LQKENI, per germline.

In this sample, this clonotype turned up many times. The rearrangement uses TRBV20-1 and TRBJ2-3, with D maybe TRBD1 (6 bases). The CDR3 is made up of 14 amino acids. Per the germline V gene, CDR1 is DFQATT and CDR2 is SNEGSKA (reference sequence). Trimming shortened V by 7 bases and J by 0 bases, and 14 bases separated the two germline ends. CDR3 DNA: TGCAGTGGAGTTGGGACACCTAGCACAGATACGCAGTATTTT. Encoded protein: CSGVGTPSTDTQYF.

This clonotype was picked up many times. CDR3 in DNA: TGTGCCAGCAGCTTAGGGGCCAGTGGAGAGCAGTTCTTC. It specifies CASSLGASGEQFF. The V call is TRBV7-8, the J call TRBJ2-1; D unclear. This CDR3 contains 13 residues. V was cut by 1 base and J by 10 bases, with 11 bases left in between. Looked up from germline, CDR1 is SGHVS and CDR2 is FQNEAQ.

This clonotype was picked up one time. This sequence may be a read error, since a much larger clone differs from it by one base. J is TRBJ2-1 and V is TRBV6-5; D is possibly TRBD1 or TRBD2 (5 bases each). CDR1 and CDR2 from the germline V gene are MNHEY and SVGAGI. Trimming left V 0 bases short and J 7 bases short, with 10 bases between. This CDR3 is built from 14 residues. Here the CDR3 reads CASSYSRGKNEQFF. For the CDR3, the DNA is TGTGCCAGCAGTTACTCGAGGGGTAAGAATGAGCAGTTCTTC.

The CDR3 DNA is TGCAGTGCTAGAGATCCAGCTAGCGGGAGGGGGTTTCACACCGGGGAGCTGTTTTTT. Translation: CSARDPASGRGFHTGELFF. This chain uses TRBV20-1 with TRBJ2-2; 12 positions agree with TRBD2. The CDR3 covers 19 residues. The ends lost 0 bases at V and 3 bases at J; junction bases unmatched: 11. The germline CDR1 and CDR2 sequences are DFQATT and SNEGSKA (reference sequence).

This clonotype was counted ten times or more. The CDR3 nucleotides read TGTGCCAGCACCTCCTCTAGCGACTACAATGAGCAGTTCTTC. Protein: CASTSSSDYNEQFF. The rearrangement joins TRBV13 to TRBJ2-1; D perhaps matches TRBD2 (6 bases). Germline CDR1 PRHDT, CDR2 FYEKMQ (reference sequence). Deletions cut 7 bases from V and 3 bases from J, with 13 bases between. The CDR3 is made up of 14 amino acids.

V is TRBV3-1 and J is TRBJ2-7, with 7 bases identical to TRBD2. The CDR3 has 15 residues. In germline, CDR1 is LGHDT, CDR2 YNNKEL (reference sequence). Unmatched junction bases numbered 10, after V lost 3 bases and J lost 5 bases. The CDR3 reads CASSQDTPGLNEQYF. For the CDR3, the DNA is TGTGCCAGCAGCCAGGATACTCCGGGACTAAACGAGCAGTACTTC.